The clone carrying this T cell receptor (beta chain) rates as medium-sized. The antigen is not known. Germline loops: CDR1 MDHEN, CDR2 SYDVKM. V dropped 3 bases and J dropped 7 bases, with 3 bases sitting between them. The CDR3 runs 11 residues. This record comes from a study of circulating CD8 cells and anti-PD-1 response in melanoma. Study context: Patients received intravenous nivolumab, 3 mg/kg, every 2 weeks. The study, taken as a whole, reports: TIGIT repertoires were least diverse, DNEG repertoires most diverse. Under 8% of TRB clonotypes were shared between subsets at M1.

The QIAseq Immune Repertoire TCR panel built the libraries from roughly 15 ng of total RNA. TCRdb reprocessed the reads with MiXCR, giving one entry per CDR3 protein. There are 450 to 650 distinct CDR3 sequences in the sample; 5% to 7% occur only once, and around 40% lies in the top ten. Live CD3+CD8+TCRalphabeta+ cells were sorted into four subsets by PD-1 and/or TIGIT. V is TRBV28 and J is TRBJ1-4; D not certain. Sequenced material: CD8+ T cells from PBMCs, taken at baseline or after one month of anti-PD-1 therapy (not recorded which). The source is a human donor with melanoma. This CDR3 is CASSFFEKLFF. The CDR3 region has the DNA TGTGCCAGCAGTTTCTTTGAAAAACTGTTTTTT.